These T cell receptor beta chains were read from a single sample in a study of cytomegalovirus exposure and HLA in healthy donors. Sequencing was performed with immunoSEQ multiplex PCR; in TCRdb, only in-frame clones are kept and a portion is missing. Of around 95,000 clones in the sample, 65% to 80% are singletons; the top ten hold over 9%. The source material was PBMCs. The receptors were gathered from a man younger than 45 in good health and CMV-seropositive. The CDR3 runs from the conserved cysteine through the conserved F or W. D genes are given only for firm matches. Size tells how often a clone was seen (once, few, many) or the class of an expanded clone, and some rows leave it out.

clone_size: .; d_call: .; cdr3_length: 16; v_call: TRBV6-4; j_call: TRBJ2-1; cdr3_nt: TGTGCCAGCAGTCCTTTGCCGGCGGAAGGTTACAATGAGCAGTTCTTC; cdr3_aa: CASSPLPAEGYNEQFF
clone_size: few; d_call: .; cdr3_length: 17; v_call: TRBV5-6; j_call: TRBJ1-6; cdr3_nt: TGTGCCAGCAGCTTGGGGGCAGGGGCGATAGGGGATTCACCCCTCCACTTT; cdr3_aa: CASSLGAGAIGDSPLHF
clone_size: .; d_call: .; cdr3_length: 15; v_call: TRBV4-2; j_call: TRBJ1-3; cdr3_nt: TGTGCCAGCAGCCAAGAGGAGGGGTCTGGAAACACCATATATTTT; cdr3_aa: CASSQEEGSGNTIYF
clone_size: .; d_call: .; cdr3_length: 16; v_call: TRBV4-1; j_call: TRBJ2-3; cdr3_nt: TGCGCCAGCAGCGGTGTCGGTTTTTTCTCCCCAGATACGCAGTATTTT; cdr3_aa: CASSGVGFFSPDTQYF
clone_size: once; d_call: TRBD1; cdr3_length: 14; v_call: TRBV14; j_call: TRBJ2-7; cdr3_nt: TGTGCCAGCAGTTACGGACAGGGGGGATACGAGCAGTACTTC; cdr3_aa: CASSYGQGGYEQYF
clone_size: few; d_call: .; cdr3_length: 18; v_call: TRBV18; j_call: TRBJ2-7; cdr3_nt: TGTGCCAGCTCACCGTCGGGTTTTGACGGCGGCTCTATTTACGAGCAGTACTTC; cdr3_aa: CASSPSGFDGGSIYEQYF
clone_size: .; d_call: .; cdr3_length: 16; v_call: TRBV6-1; j_call: TRBJ1-1; cdr3_nt: TGTGCCAGCAGTGAAGCGCGCGGTTCACGGAACACTGAAGCTTTCTTT; cdr3_aa: CASSEARGSRNTEAFF
clone_size: few; d_call: .; cdr3_length: 17; v_call: TRBV19; j_call: TRBJ1-5; cdr3_nt: TGTGCCAGTAGTATAAAACCGGCAGGGTTTAGCAATCAGCCCCAGCATTTT; cdr3_aa: CASSIKPAGFSNQPQHF
clone_size: once; d_call: TRBD1; cdr3_length: 14; v_call: TRBV7-9; j_call: TRBJ1-1; cdr3_nt: TGTGCCAGCAGCGACAGGGTCGGGAGCACTGAAGCTTTCTTT; cdr3_aa: CASSDRVGSTEAFF
clone_size: once; d_call: .; cdr3_length: 16; v_call: TRBV7-9; j_call: TRBJ1-4; cdr3_nt: TGTGCCAGCAGCTTCGACCTGACAGCCACTAATGAAAAACTGTTTTTT; cdr3_aa: CASSFDLTATNEKLFF
clone_size: .; d_call: .; cdr3_length: 15; v_call: TRBV4-1; j_call: TRBJ1-2; cdr3_nt: TGCGCCAGCAGCCAAGAGGTGACAGCTGTTTATGGCTACACCTTC; cdr3_aa: CASSQEVTAVYGYTF
clone_size: .; d_call: .; cdr3_length: 14; v_call: TRBV30; j_call: TRBJ2-3; cdr3_nt: TGTGCCTGGTCGACGGGGATCAGCACAGATACGCAGTATTTT; cdr3_aa: CAWSTGISTDTQYF
clone_size: once; d_call: TRBD2; cdr3_length: 14; v_call: TRBV10-3; j_call: TRBJ2-5; cdr3_nt: TGTGCCATCATGGACGGGGAGGGTTTGAAGACCCAGTACTTC; cdr3_aa: CAIMDGEGLKTQYF
clone_size: .; d_call: .; cdr3_length: 13; v_call: TRBV11-3; j_call: TRBJ1-1; cdr3_nt: TGTGCCAGCAGCTTAAGGGGGAACACTGAAGCTTTCTTT; cdr3_aa: CASSLRGNTEAFF
clone_size: .; d_call: .; cdr3_length: 13; v_call: TRBV7-6; j_call: TRBJ1-1; cdr3_nt: TGTGCCAGCAGCGCACCCGGGAACACTGAAGCTTTCTTT; cdr3_aa: CASSAPGNTEAFF
clone_size: .; d_call: .; cdr3_length: 21; v_call: TRBV4-2; j_call: TRBJ1-2; cdr3_nt: TGTGCCAGCAGCCAATATCGTTACCTCCCATGGGAGGGAGAGGCTTTTTATGGCTACACCTTC; cdr3_aa: CASSQYRYLPWEGEAFYGYTF
clone_size: .; d_call: TRBD1; cdr3_length: 15; v_call: TRBV30; j_call: TRBJ2-5; cdr3_nt: TGTGCCTGGAGTAACGGACAGGGGGCATTGGAGACCCAGTACTTC; cdr3_aa: CAWSNGQGALETQYF
clone_size: .; d_call: TRBD2; cdr3_length: 13; v_call: TRBV5-6; j_call: TRBJ2-5; cdr3_nt: TGTGCCAGCAGCTTGGGGGGTAGCGGGGATAGGTACTTC; cdr3_aa: CASSLGGSGDRYF
clone_size: .; d_call: .; cdr3_length: 13; v_call: TRBV29-1; j_call: TRBJ1-1; cdr3_nt: TGCAGCGACCGCTGGGGCAGGAACACTGAAGCTTTCTTT; cdr3_aa: CSDRWGRNTEAFF
clone_size: .; d_call: TRBD1; cdr3_length: 19; v_call: TRBV2; j_call: TRBJ2-5; cdr3_nt: TGTGCCAGCAGTAACCCTCGGACAGGGGGACCCCACATTCAAGAGACCCAGTACTTC; cdr3_aa: CASSNPRTGGPHIQETQYF
clone_size: .; d_call: .; cdr3_length: 17; v_call: TRBV28; j_call: TRBJ1-6; cdr3_nt: TGTGCCAGCTCTGGACACCCGGGGGGTAAGATCTCTTCACCCCTCCACTTT; cdr3_aa: CASSGHPGGKISSPLHF
clone_size: .; d_call: .; cdr3_length: 13; v_call: TRBV18; j_call: TRBJ1-4; cdr3_nt: TGTGCCAGCTCACCCCGGACAGAGGGAAAACTGTTTTTT; cdr3_aa: CASSPRTEGKLFF